The sequence of this T cell receptor beta chain was determined in a study of control samples from healthy donors and cancer patients. Data came from immunoSEQ multiplex PCR; TCRdb stores just in-frame clones and leaves some out. The profile shows about 44,000 clones, more than 75% of them singletons. This receptor was taken from a woman in her sixties with lung cancer. The source material was PBMCs.

CDR3 nucleotide sequence: TGTGCCAGCAGCTTGACTAGCGGGGGAGCCACAGATACGCAGTATTTT. It yields the protein CASSLTSGGATDTQYF. This sequence joins TRBV7-2 and TRBJ2-3, with TRBD2 identical over 12 bases. CDR1 is SGHTA, CDR2 FQGNSA, per germline. The V gene end was trimmed by 3 bases and the J gene end by 2 bases; junction bases not matched to a gene: 3. The CDR3 contains 16 residues.